These 28 T cell receptor beta chains share one sample of origin, sequenced in a study of cytomegalovirus exposure and HLA in healthy donors. The PCR employed 60 Vbeta primers together with 13 Jbeta primers. TCRdb's table, derived via immunoSEQ multiplex PCR, lists solely in-frame clones and lacks some. Of 100,000 or so clones in the sample, over 70% were seen once. The sequenced sample consisted of PBMCs. The receptors stem from a woman between 35 and 50 years old in good health and CMV-seropositive.

The V call is TRBV7-9, the J call TRBJ2-2, with 7 bases identical to TRBD2. Germline assignment: CDR1 SEHNR and CDR2 FQNEAQ (reference sequence). The CDR3 is made up of 15 amino acids. The junction had 3 bases not matched to a gene; V was cut back by 5 bases and J by 0 bases. CDR3 DNA sequence: TGTGCCAGCAGCCCCGGGACTACGAACACCGGGGAGCTGTTTTTT. The encoded protein is CASSPGTTNTGELFF. The variable domain in full, completed from reference TRBV7-9 and TRBJ2-2, reads DTGVSQNPRHKITKRGQNVTFRCDPISEHNRLYWYRQTLGQGPEFLTYFQNEAQLEKSRLLSDRFSAERPKGSFSTLEIQRTEQGDSAMYLCASSPGTTNTGELFFGEGSRLTVL.

With regard to this clone: The germline gene is not matched at one end of the junction; a read error may be the cause. J is TRBJ1-2 and V is TRBV7-7; no firm D call. The V gene's germline CDR1 is SSHAT and CDR2 FNYEAQ (reference sequence). CDR3 length equals 16 residues. CDR3 DNA: TGTGCTAGCAGCTCAATACTGCGACAAGCTAACTATGGCTACACCTTC. It yields the protein CASSSILRQANYGYTF.

This clone has only a few counts. The CDR3 here is CASSPWGSRSGANVLTF. As DNA, the CDR3 is TGTGCCAGCAGCCCCTGGGGCAGCCGATCTGGGGCCAACGTCCTGACTTTC. This chain connects TRBV7-8 to TRBJ2-6, with D possibly TRBD1 on 5 matching bases. V was clipped by 5 bases and J by 1 base, with 15 bases between them. The CDR3 is 17 amino acids. Germline lookup yields CDR1 SGHVS and CDR2 FQNEAQ.

This chain links TRBV5-6 with TRBJ2-3; 7 positions match TRBD1. Trimming cost V 0 bases and J 1 base; bases outside gene matches: 11. Germline V gives CDR1 SGHDT, CDR2 YYEEEE. The CDR3 is 18 residues long. The CDR3 DNA sequence: TGTGCCAGCAGCTTGGATGACCCCGGGACAGTGGGCACAGATACGCAGTATTTT. It encodes CASSLDDPGTVGTDTQYF.

The V gene is TRBV28, the J gene TRBJ1-1, with D possibly matching TRBD1 (6 bases). CDR1 is MDHEN and CDR2 is SYDVKM in the germline V gene. The V gene lost 5 bases and the J gene lost 1 base, with 11 bases spanning the gap. The CDR3 covers 14 residues. Written as DNA, the CDR3 is TGTGCCAGCAGTGAGACAGGATCGAACACTGAAGCTTTCTTT. This gives the protein CASSETGSNTEAFF.

The rearrangement uses TRBV28 and TRBJ1-1; the D gene is possibly TRBD1 (6 bases). The CDR3 sequence is 17 residues long. Germline loops: CDR1 MDHEN, CDR2 SYDVKM. The germline V and J ends were trimmed by 3 bases and 0 bases, with 17 bases remaining between them. The CDR3 region is CASSFLGQLEMNTEAFF. In DNA, the CDR3 is TGTGCCAGCAGTTTTTTAGGACAGCTAGAAATGAACACTGAAGCTTTCTTT.

The rearrangement joins TRBV6-1 to TRBJ2-2; 11 bases align to TRBD2. The ends lost 7 bases at V and 2 bases at J; junction bases unmatched: 3. CDR1 is MNHNS and CDR2 is SASEGT in the germline V gene. There are 15 residues in the CDR3. The CDR3 spells CASNLAGGNTGELFF. The CDR3 bases are TGTGCCAGCAACCTAGCGGGGGGCAACACCGGGGAGCTGTTTTTT.

The rearrangement joins TRBV13 to TRBJ2-7, with 10 bases that match TRBD2. This CDR3 spans 15 amino acids. Germline V gives CDR1 PRHDT, CDR2 FYEKMQ (reference sequence). Trimming removed 3 bases from V and 3 bases from J; junction bases left unmatched: 5. Here the CDR3 reads CASSFTSGTIYEQYF. In DNA, the CDR3 is TGTGCCAGCAGCTTCACTAGCGGGACTATCTACGAGCAGTACTTC.

The chain is built from TRBV5-4 and TRBJ2-1, with 7 bases matching TRBD1. Germline V gives CDR1 SGHNT, CDR2 YYREEE (reference sequence). The CDR3 consists of 14 residues. J gave up 2 bases and V 2 bases, and 1 base lay outside the gene matches. The CDR3, as DNA: TGTGCCAGCAGCTTCGACAGGGCCTACAATGAGCAGTTCTTC. Protein product: CASSFDRAYNEQFF.

The rearrangement links TRBV4-2 to TRBJ2-3, with 8 bases lining up with TRBD1. The CDR3 extends over 17 amino acids. V was pared by 0 bases and J by 7 bases, with 12 bases of the junction left unmatched. Germline CDR1 and CDR2: LGHNA and YNFKEQ. CDR3 protein: CASSQDLRTGLFYTQYF. CDR3 in DNA: TGTGCCAGCAGCCAAGATCTGCGGACAGGGTTGTTTTATACGCAGTATTTT.

V is TRBV28 and J is TRBJ2-1; no clear D. This CDR3 comprises 13 residues. Trimming left V 7 bases short and J 7 bases short, with 14 bases between. Looked up from germline, CDR1 is MDHEN and CDR2 is SYDVKM. CDR3 residues: CASTSALANEQFF. The CDR3 DNA follows: TGTGCCAGCACCTCAGCCTTAGCTAATGAGCAGTTCTTC.

This chain connects TRBV28 to TRBJ2-5, with D tentatively TRBD2 (7 bases). The ends were cut back, 3 bases at V and 5 bases at J, with 19 bases in the middle. CDR3 size: 16 residues. Per the germline V gene, CDR1 is MDHEN and CDR2 is SYDVKM. The CDR3 sequence is CASSFGVSGGGETQYF. Here the CDR3 DNA reads TGTGCCAGCAGTTTTGGGGTATCGGGGGGCGGGGAGACCCAGTACTTC.

This clone was counted only a few times. This rearrangement joins TRBV5-4 to TRBJ1-4; D remains ambiguous. The CDR3 sequence is 12 residues long. Deletions cut 5 bases from V and 5 bases from J, with 7 bases between. Per germline, CDR1 SGHNT and CDR2 YYREEE (reference sequence). CDR3 sequence (DNA): TGTGCCAGCAGTCGGGAGAATGAAAAACTGTTTTTT. Its translation: CASSRENEKLFF.

V is TRBV25-1 and J is TRBJ2-1; the match to TRBD2 covers 14 bases. J gave up 6 bases and V 6 bases, and 4 bases lay outside the gene matches. This CDR3 is 15 amino acids long. Germline V gene sequence: CDR1 MGHDK, CDR2 SYGVNS. CDR3 amino acids: CASSRGLAGANEQFF. The CDR3 DNA is TGTGCCAGCAGCCGGGGACTAGCGGGGGCCAATGAGCAGTTCTTC.

The rearrangement uses TRBV6-1 and TRBJ2-1; 8 nucleotides align to TRBD2. After removal of 6 bases from V and 4 bases from J, the junction contained 8 bases not matched to a gene. CDR3 length equals 15 residues. Germline loops: CDR1 MNHNS, CDR2 SASEGT. The CDR3 bases are TGTGCCAGCAGCGTAGCGGGACAACCTTACAATGAGCAGTTCTTC. The encoded protein is CASSVAGQPYNEQFF.

With respect to this clone: Additional DNA sequences in this sample encode the identical CDR3. This rearrangement joins TRBV27 to TRBJ1-6; a possible D gene is TRBD1 (5 bases). The germline V gene has CDR1 MNHEY and CDR2 SMNVEV (reference sequence). The CDR3 sequence is 14 residues long. The germline V and J ends were trimmed by 3 bases and 10 bases, with 13 bases remaining between them. The CDR3 sequence is CASSFRRVGSPLHF. As DNA, the CDR3 is TGTGCCAGCAGTTTTCGCAGGGTGGGCTCACCCCTCCACTTT.

This clone was seen a few times. This chain joins TRBV2 and TRBJ1-3; 7 nucleotides line up with TRBD1. The CDR3 runs to 14 residues. Germline V gene sequence: CDR1 SNHLY, CDR2 FYNNEI. Germline trimming cut 4 bases from V and 8 bases from J; bases unmatched to any gene: 8. The DNA for the CDR3 is TGTGCCAGCAGTGGGAGTAGGGGGCAGGACACCATATATTTT. Encoded protein: CASSGSRGQDTIYF.

The chain joins TRBV5-4 to TRBJ2-5; D may be TRBD1 (6 bases). The V end lost 0 bases, the J end lost 5 bases, and 14 bases lay between the germline ends. The CDR3 sequence is 15 residues long. Germline CDR1 SGHNT, CDR2 YYREEE (reference sequence). This CDR3 is CASSLAFRGGETQYF. CDR3 coding DNA: TGTGCCAGCAGCTTGGCATTCAGGGGTGGGGAGACCCAGTACTTC. The full variable domain, with the rest looked up from reference TRBV5-4 and TRBJ2-5, is ETGVTQSPTHLIKTRGQQVTLRCSSQSGHNTVSWYQQALGQGPQFIFQYYREEENGRGNFPPRFSGLQFPNYSSELNVNALELDDSALYLCASSLAFRGGETQYFGPGTRLLVL.

This clone turned up a few times. J is TRBJ2-1 and V is TRBV15; no clear D gene. Germline values: CDR1 LNHNV, CDR2 YYDKDF (reference sequence). CDR3 length: 14 amino acids. Trimming left V 0 bases short and J 6 bases short, with 9 bases between. Here the CDR3 reads CATSRDLGINEQFF. In nucleotides, the CDR3 is TGTGCCACCAGCAGAGATCTAGGAATCAATGAGCAGTTCTTC. The full variable domain, completed using reference TRBV15 and TRBJ2-1, is DAMVIQNPRYQVTQFGKPVTLSCSQTLNHNVMYWYQQKSSQAPKLLFHYYDKDFNNEADTPDNFQSRRPNTSFCFLDIRSPGLGDTAMYLCATSRDLGINEQFFGPGTRLTVL.

This clone was observed a single time. The chain is built from TRBV28 and TRBJ2-7; D is perhaps TRBD1 (6 bases). The CDR3 has 16 amino acids. CDR1 and CDR2 (germline): MDHEN, SYDVKM. Trimming removed 1 base at V and 2 bases at J, with 15 bases between. CDR3 region: CASSLSSWDTTYEQYF. CDR3 nucleotides: TGTGCCAGCAGTTTATCCTCATGGGACACAACCTACGAGCAGTACTTC.

The gene calls are TRBV5-1 and TRBJ2-1, with TRBD2 matching 12 bases. V shed 7 bases, J shed 2 bases, and the junction held 13 bases outside the gene matches. The CDR3 runs 18 residues. Germline V lookup: CDR1 SGHRS, CDR2 YFSETQ. CDR3 in DNA: TGCGCCAGCGGGAGAGGACTAGCGGGACAAGGAGCCTACAATGAGCAGTTCTTC. Translated, it gives CASGRGLAGQGAYNEQFF.

This clone has only a few counts. The chain is built from TRBV6-4 and TRBJ2-1, with TRBD2 as a possible D gene (6 bases). Germline CDR1 and CDR2: MRHNA and SNTAGT. Between the trimmed V and J ends, which lost 1 base and 7 bases, there was a span of 14 bases. This CDR3 has 15 amino acids. The CDR3 DNA is TGTGCCAGCAGTGACTGGGCGCAGGCGGGGAATGAGCAGTTCTTC. It codes for CASSDWAQAGNEQFF.

This clone was recorded once. CDR3 amino acids: CASSFRIGTGWGEQFF. The CDR3 DNA reads TGTGCCAGCAGCTTCCGGATAGGGACAGGGTGGGGTGAGCAGTTCTTC. The J gene is TRBJ2-1, the V gene TRBV7-8; 9 nucleotides agree with TRBD1. V dropped 3 bases and J dropped 9; count of bases not matched to a gene: 12. The germline V gene encodes CDR1 SGHVS and CDR2 FQNEAQ. This CDR3 contains 16 residues.

There are a few counts of this clone. This chain uses TRBV14 with TRBJ2-7; 7 bases line up with TRBD2. The junction had 2 bases not matched to a gene; V was cut back by 4 bases and J by 2 bases. The CDR3 sequence is 13 residues long. Germline lookup yields CDR1 SGHDN and CDR2 FVKESK. CDR3 nucleotides: TGTGCCAGCAGCCGGGGGGGGGCCTACGAGCAGTACTTC. Encoded protein: CASSRGGAYEQYF. Supplemented by reference TRBV14 and TRBJ2-7, the full variable domain reads EAGVTQFPSHSVIEKGQTVTLRCDPISGHDNLYWYRRVMGKEIKFLLHFVKESKQDESGMPNNRFLAERTGGTYSTLKVQPAELEDSGVYFCASSRGGAYEQYFGPGTRLTVT.

The V call is TRBV7-2, the J call TRBJ1-2; TRBD1 might be the D (5 bases). This CDR3 is 11 amino acids long. Germline lookup yields CDR1 SGHTA and CDR2 FQGNSA. With 1 base removed from V and 10 bases from J, the gap between germline ends came to 7 bases. The CDR3 spells CASSLEGYYTF. The CDR3 DNA reads TGTGCCAGCAGCTTAGAGGGGTACTACACCTTC.

In DNA form, the CDR3 reads TGTGCCAGCAGTTTTGACAGGAAATACTACGAGCAGTACTTC. As protein: CASSFDRKYYEQYF. The chain is built from TRBV28 and TRBJ2-5, with a weak D call TRBD1 (6 bases). The J call may be faulty, since TRBJ2-7 better matches the DNA end. CDR1 is MDHEN and CDR2 is SYDVKM in the germline V gene. CDR3 size: 14 residues.

The chain is built from TRBV11-3 and TRBJ2-7; a weak D match, TRBD1 (5 bases). V was pared by 1 base and J by 5 bases, with 12 bases between. Germline-derived CDR1 and CDR2 are SGHNT and YENEEA. CDR3 length equals 14 residues. The CDR3 nucleotides read TGTGCCAGCAGCTTAGTGGCAGGGATTAACGAGCAGTACTTC. Translation gives CASSLVAGINEQYF.

The chain combines TRBV5-1 with TRBJ1-5; D call uncertain. Trimming took 2 bases from V and 6 from J, leaving 15 bases between them. Germline V CDR1 and CDR2: SGHRS, YFSETQ. The CDR3 runs to 15 residues. The CDR3 is CASSLGDSWIQPQHF. The CDR3 DNA follows: TGCGCCAGCAGCTTAGGCGACTCTTGGATTCAGCCCCAGCATTTT.